Many counts were recorded for the clone carrying this T cell receptor beta chain. Its specificity is unknown. Library preparation for TCR beta used quantitative 5'-RACE with molecular barcodes. A single record per CDR3 protein comes from TCRdb applying MiXCR to the 5' RACE reads. The repertoire has about 240,000 distinct CDR3 sequences, around a tenth of them found once; the top ten carry 6% to 7.5%. The entry originates in a study of CD8 T cells in ankylosing spondylitis. The CDR3 is 11 residues long. CDR1 LGHDT and CDR2 YNNKEL come from the germline V gene (reference sequence). The germline V and J ends were trimmed by 0 bases and 10 bases, with 4 bases remaining between them. Overall study findings and caveats: In ankylosing spondylitis patients, matched synovial fluid reportedly showed significant enrichment of disease-linked clones. Fewer than ten highly homologous variants made up a TCR beta motif, and this motif appeared characteristic of ankylosing spondylitis blood.

The clonotype comes from a male donor with ankylosing spondylitis or in good health (not recorded which). This chain links TRBV3-1 with TRBJ2-1; D gene unclear. The source material was blood, either unsorted or a sorted T cell fraction (not recorded which). The CDR3 DNA follows: TGTGCCAGCAGCCAAGAGGAGGAGCAGTTCTTC. This translates into CASSQEEEQFF.